This paragraph covers one TCR beta chain sequence. Trimming removed 4 bases from V and 2 bases from J, with 14 bases in between. CDR1 is MNHEY and CDR2 is SVGAGI in the germline V gene. The CDR3 runs 15 residues. These data originate in a study of blood T cell repertoires in COVID-19. Study summary: Donors in the United States, Italy and Spain gave samples during acute or convalescent COVID-19. The analysed material was cDNA or gDNA that came from T cells, B-cell-depleted T cells, or PBMCs.

Source study methods: Researchers report that nucleated cell counts were estimated from reference gene primer amplification. Sequencing was performed with immunoSEQ multiplex PCR; in TCRdb, only in-frame clones are kept and a portion is missing. V and J calls and clone size are copied from that table; D and trimming were computed from the DNA. Found here are 150,000 or so clones, about nine tenths of them singletons; the top ten hold about 2.5%. This sequence was found in a woman aged 70-85 years with acute or convalescent COVID-19. The genes are TRBV6-5 and TRBJ1-2, with unresolved D. Sequenced sample: peripheral blood. CDR3 sequence: CASSLWADGNYGYTF. CDR3 bases: TGTGCCAGCAGTTTGTGGGCAGACGGAAACTATGGCTACACCTTC.